These 12 T cell receptor beta chains share one sample of origin, sequenced in a study of T-cell memory formation after mild COVID-19. MiXCR, run by TCRdb on the 5' RACE reads, gives a single entry per CDR3 protein. Of under 550,000 distinct CDR3 sequences listed, approximately 18% were seen once; the top ten hold roughly an eighth. Source material: PBMCs or a T cell subset sorted from them (not recorded which). Every receptor here comes from an adult woman who had mild COVID-19 (a few samples of this study predate the infection). Cell type and time point are not known.

The gene calls are TRBV28 and TRBJ2-3; D remains ambiguous. The V gene lost 5 bases and the J gene lost 4 bases, with 10 bases spanning the gap. Germline V gives CDR1 MDHEN, CDR2 SYDVKM. The CDR3 sequence is 13 residues long. In DNA form, the CDR3 reads TGTGCCAGCAGTCCGAATATCCCAGATACGCAGTATTTT. Translation gives CASSPNIPDTQYF.

This clonotype was seen only a few times. The V call is TRBV4-1, the J call TRBJ1-5, with D possibly being TRBD1 (6 bases). Germline CDR1 MGHRA, CDR2 YSYEKL. This CDR3 comprises 16 residues. Trimming stripped 0 bases from V and 5 bases from J, with 14 bases between. CDR3 nucleotide sequence: TGCGCCAGCAGCCAAGATATTACAGGGTTGTATCAGCCCCAGCATTTT. Its translation: CASSQDITGLYQPQHF.

This chain links TRBV7-9 with TRBJ2-1; 7 bases agree with TRBD1. CDR1 and CDR2 (germline): SEHNR, FQNEAQ (reference sequence). CDR3 length equals 14 residues. The J segment lost 6 bases and the V segment lost 5 bases, leaving 7 bases of the junction unmatched. CDR3 DNA: TGTGCCAGCAGCCTGACAGGGTCTTCCAATGAGCAGTTCTTC. Translated, it gives CASSLTGSSNEQFF.

This rearrangement joins TRBV12-3 or TRBV12-4 to TRBJ1-1; a weak D match, TRBD1 (5 bases). Trimming left V 3 bases short and J 6 bases short, with 17 bases between. The CDR3 is 15 residues long. CDR3 in amino acids: CASSFPRRDGSEAFF. In DNA form, the CDR3 reads TGTGCCAGCAGTTTCCCTAGAAGGGACGGATCTGAAGCTTTCTTT.

This clonotype was observed a handful of times. The chain uses TRBV30 and TRBJ2-7; the D call may be TRBD1 or TRBD2 (5 bases each). The CDR3 has 13 amino acids. The V end was cut by 3 bases, the J end by 5 bases, with 14 bases between. Germline V CDR1 and CDR2: GTSNPN, SVGIG (reference sequence). The CDR3 here is CAWSWGSGHEQYF. The DNA of the CDR3 is TGTGCCTGGAGCTGGGGTTCGGGGCACGAGCAGTACTTC.

The V call is TRBV23-1, the J call TRBJ1-2, with TRBD1 identical over 7 bases. TRBV23-1 is noted as an ORF with a role that remains uncertain. This CDR3 is built from 20 residues. The ends lost 4 bases at V and 1 base at J; junction bases unmatched: 21. The CDR3 protein is CASSPGRTPRRDRHNYGYTF. In nucleotides, the CDR3 is TGCGCCAGCAGTCCTGGTCGAACCCCCCGACGGGACAGACATAACTATGGCTACACCTTC.

The genes are TRBV7-2 and TRBJ2-2, with unresolved D. Looked up from germline, CDR1 is SGHTA and CDR2 is FQGNSA. The CDR3 is 15 residues long. V gave up 5 bases and J gave up 8 bases, with 18 bases separating them. CDR3 sequence (DNA): TGTGCCAGCAGCCGGACGGGTGATCCGGCGGGGGAGCTGTTTTTT. Translated: CASSRTGDPAGELFF.

This clonotype showed up just a few times. The V call is TRBV20-1, the J call TRBJ2-7, with D possibly TRBD2 on 6 matching bases. CDR3 length equals 15 residues. Germline V gives CDR1 DFQATT, CDR2 SNEGSKA (reference sequence). The V gene lost 1 base and the J gene lost 1 base, with 14 bases spanning the gap. The DNA for the CDR3 is TGCAGTGCTAGAGGGAGGGCCTTTGGGTCCTACGAGCAGTACTTC. It specifies CSARGRAFGSYEQYF.

V and J are TRBV5-1 and TRBJ1-4; perhaps TRBD1 as D (5 bases). Trimming pared 1 base from V and 3 bases from J, leaving 10 bases between. The length of the CDR3 is 15 residues. Per germline, CDR1 SGHRS and CDR2 YFSETQ. CDR3 in amino acids: CASSLTAGANEKLFF. The CDR3 nucleotides read TGCGCCAGCAGCTTGACAGCGGGGGCTAATGAAAAACTGTTTTTT. Filled out from reference TRBV5-1 and TRBJ1-4, the complete variable domain reads KAGVTQTPRYLIKTRGQQVTLSCSPISGHRSVSWYQQTPGQGLQFLFEYFSETQRNKGNFPGRFSGRQFSNSRSEMNVSTLELGDSALYLCASSLTAGANEKLFFGSGTQLSVL.

The chain is built from TRBV7-2 and TRBJ1-1, with D possibly matching TRBD1 (6 bases). Trimming left V 2 bases short and J 3 bases short, with 28 bases between. CDR3 length: 20 residues. Per the germline V gene, CDR1 is SGHTA and CDR2 is FQGNSA. CDR3 bases: TGTGCCAGCAGCTTAAGGGGGTATGAGAGGGTCATCCCTTTGGACACTGAAGCTTTCTTT. Its translation: CASSLRGYERVIPLDTEAFF.

This clonotype came up a few times. The V and J genes are TRBV12-3 or TRBV12-4 and TRBJ2-1, with 9 nucleotides matching TRBD2. With V trimmed by 4 bases and J by 6 bases, 4 bases remained unmatched. The CDR3 is 14 residues long. The CDR3 protein is CASSWTSVANEQFF. The CDR3 DNA is TGTGCCAGCAGTTGGACTAGCGTAGCCAATGAGCAGTTCTTC.

This clonotype has more than one count but fewer than ten. The V call is TRBV29-1, the J call TRBJ1-1, with D perhaps TRBD1 (6 bases). The germline CDR1 and CDR2 sequences are SQVTM and ANQGSEA. V was clipped by 7 bases and J by 1 base, with 16 bases between them. CDR3 size: 14 residues. The CDR3, as DNA: TGCAGCGGGAAAACAGGGAACCCGAACACTGAAGCTTTCTTT. Encoded protein: CSGKTGNPNTEAFF.